One and the same sample provided the 9 T cell receptor beta chains below, sequenced in a study of OX40 agonist ivuxolimab in advanced cancers. TCRdb's copy holds only in-frame clones and misses some; the assay was immunoSEQ multiplex PCR. In the table there are about 81,000 clones, 88% of which are singletons. Sequencing was performed on CD4+ or CD8+ T cells sorted from blood, taken in a trial of the OX40 agonist ivuxolimab. Receptors originate from an adult with an advanced solid tumor such as melanoma, head and neck, liver or kidney cancer.

J is TRBJ2-3 and V is TRBV6-4; D is unclear. Germline CDR1 reads MRHNA; CDR2 reads SNTAGT. Trimming stripped 4 bases from V and 0 bases from J, with 8 bases between. CDR3 size: 14 residues. CDR3 sequence: CASSVGPSTDTQYF. CDR3 coding DNA: TGTGCCAGCAGTGTGGGTCCTAGCACAGATACGCAGTATTTT.

The V and J genes are TRBV9 and TRBJ2-5; the match to TRBD2 covers 9 bases. The CDR3 is 16 amino acids. The ends lost 4 bases at V and 4 bases at J; junction bases unmatched: 11. Germline lookup yields CDR1 SGDLS and CDR2 YYNGEE. This chain's CDR3 is CASSTDGGGAIETQYF. The DNA for the CDR3 is TGTGCCAGCAGCACAGACGGCGGGGGGGCCATAGAGACCCAGTACTTC.

This clone has just one count. The chain uses TRBV7-2 and TRBJ2-3, with TRBD2 as a possible D gene (5 bases). The CDR3 spans 15 residues. With 5 bases removed from V and 0 bases from J, the gap between germline ends came to 12 bases. Looked up from germline, CDR1 is SGHTA and CDR2 is FQGNSA. The CDR3 loop reads CASSRGGPSTDTQYF. The CDR3 bases are TGTGCCAGCAGCCGGGGTGGACCTAGCACAGATACGCAGTATTTT.

Written as DNA, the CDR3 is TGTGCCAGTAGGCCCCTGGGGAGCTCTGGAAACACCATATATTTT. This codes for CASRPLGSSGNTIYF. V and J are TRBV19 and TRBJ1-3; D is ambiguous. Trimming took off 6 bases at V and 0 bases at J, with 12 bases between the two ends. The CDR3 runs 15 residues. CDR1 LNHDA and CDR2 SQIVND come from the germline V gene (reference sequence).

This chain uses TRBV4-3 with TRBJ1-2; 7 bases are shared with TRBD1. V lost 4 bases and J lost 4; bases outside the gene matches: 0. The CDR3 loop spans 12 amino acids. The germline CDR1 and CDR2 sequences are LGHNA and YSLEER. The CDR3 reads CASSRTGYGYTF. CDR3 sequence (DNA): TGCGCCAGCAGCCGGACAGGCTATGGCTACACCTTC.

The rearrangement uses TRBV5-1 and TRBJ2-3; D may correspond to TRBD1 or TRBD2 (5 bases each). V was shortened by 3 bases and J by 5 bases, with 13 bases between the two germline ends. Per the germline V gene, CDR1 is SGHRS and CDR2 is YFSETQ. The CDR3 spans 14 residues. The CDR3, as DNA: TGCGCCAGCAGCTCTGGGACCCCGGAAGATACGCAGTATTTT. This sequence encodes CASSSGTPEDTQYF. The variable domain in full, with the rest retrieved from reference TRBV5-1 and TRBJ2-3, is KAGVTQTPRYLIKTRGQQVTLSCSPISGHRSVSWYQQTPGQGLQFLFEYFSETQRNKGNFPGRFSGRQFSNSRSEMNVSTLELGDSALYLCASSSGTPEDTQYFGPGTRLTVL.

The chain uses TRBV18 and TRBJ1-5, with D uncertain. The germline V gene encodes CDR1 KGHSH and CDR2 LQKENI. Trimming removed 1 base at V and 3 bases at J, with 4 bases between. CDR3 size: 13 residues. DNA for the CDR3: TGTGCCAGCTCACCACAGGACAATCAGCCCCAGCATTTT. Its translation is CASSPQDNQPQHF.

The chain uses TRBV5-1 and TRBJ1-2; TRBD1 aligns across 7 bases. The trim removed 2 bases at V and 7 bases at J, leaving 5 bases unmatched. Looked up from germline, CDR1 is SGHRS and CDR2 is YFSETQ. CDR3 length: 13 residues. DNA for the CDR3: TGCGCCAGCAGCTTAGGGACAGAGTCTGGCTACACCTTC. Amino acids: CASSLGTESGYTF.

A word on this clone: The junction and the germline gene differ at one end; a read error may be behind it. The same CDR3 is also encoded by other DNA sequences in this sample. The V call is TRBV7-2, the J call TRBJ1-2; D is undetermined. The CDR3 is 12 amino acids. The germline V gene encodes CDR1 SGHTA and CDR2 FQGNSA. CDR3 bases: TGCGCCAGCAGCTTCCAAAGTTATGGCTACACCTTC. This translates into CASSFQSYGYTF.